The TCR beta chain described here comes from a study of technical replicates of blood from a handful of donors. This CDR3 is 13 amino acids long. Germline V lookup: CDR1 MGHDK, CDR2 SYGVNS. V gave up 4 bases and J gave up 7 bases; unmatched junction bases: 6. This clone appeared a single time. Produced via immunoSEQ multiplex PCR; TCRdb's table is partial and in-frame only. The sample carries 75,000 to 100,000 clones, about 95% recorded once. The rearrangement uses TRBV25-1 and TRBJ1-1; TRBD1 matches at 7 bases. The receptor was isolated from a human donor in good health. Sequencing was performed on T cells isolated from PBMCs. The CDR3 is CASSVTHRGEAFF. Written as DNA, the CDR3 is TGTGCCAGCAGTGTGACCCACAGGGGTGAAGCTTTCTTT.